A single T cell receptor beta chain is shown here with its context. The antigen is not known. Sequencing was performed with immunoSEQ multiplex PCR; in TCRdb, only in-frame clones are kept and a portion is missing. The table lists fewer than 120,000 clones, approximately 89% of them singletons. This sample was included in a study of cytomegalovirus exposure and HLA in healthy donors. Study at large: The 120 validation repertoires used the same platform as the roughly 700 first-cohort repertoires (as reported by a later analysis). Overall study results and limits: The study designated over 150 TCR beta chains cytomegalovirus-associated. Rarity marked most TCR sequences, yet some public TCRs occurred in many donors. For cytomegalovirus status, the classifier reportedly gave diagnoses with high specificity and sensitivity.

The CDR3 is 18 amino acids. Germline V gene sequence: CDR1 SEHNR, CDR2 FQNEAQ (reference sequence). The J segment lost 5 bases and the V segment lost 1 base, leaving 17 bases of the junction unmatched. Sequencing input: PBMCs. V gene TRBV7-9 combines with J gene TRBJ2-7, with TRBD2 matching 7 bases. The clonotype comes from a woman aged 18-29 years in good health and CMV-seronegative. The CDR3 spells CASSLGGRLAGVQDEQYF. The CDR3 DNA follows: TGTGCCAGCAGCTTAGGGGGCCGGCTGGCGGGAGTTCAGGACGAGCAGTACTTC.